This T cell receptor beta chain was documented in a study of T cell changes during pregnancy in multiple sclerosis. TCRdb's table, derived via immunoSEQ multiplex PCR, lists solely in-frame clones and lacks some. The sample consists of about 50,000 clones, around 90% of them appearing once. Trimming took off 1 base at V and 3 bases at J, with 13 bases between the two ends. Germline V gene sequence: CDR1 SGHTA, CDR2 FQGNSA. The length of the CDR3 is 15 residues. The sample in question was CD4+ T cells from peripheral blood mononuclear cells, obtained in the second trimester of pregnancy. V and J are TRBV7-2 and TRBJ2-7; D may be TRBD1 (5 bases). The receptor was isolated from a female donor with multiple sclerosis, enrolled in a pregnancy study. Written as DNA, the CDR3 is TGTGCCAGCAGCTTAGAATTTGGGCAGGGCTACGAGCAGTACTTC. It encodes CASSLEFGQGYEQYF.